This T cell receptor beta chain emerged from a study of CD8 T cells in Susac syndrome. Points from the study as a whole: As acknowledged by the study, its TCR sequencing and HLA analysis included a relatively small number of individuals.

Isolation of CD8+ and CD4+ T cells was performed negatively, whereas enrichment of TEMRA cells was done by FACS. This clonotype was seen only a few times. Its antigen is not known. This CDR3 comprises 17 residues. J lost 4 bases, V lost 0 bases, and 9 bases had no gene match. Germline V lookup: CDR1 SGHAT, CDR2 FQNNGV. RNA, at about 0.45 to 1 ug, was reverse transcribed with random hexamers. The TCR beta CDR3 was amplified by immunoSEQ multiplex PCR across 54 Vbeta, 13 Jbeta. TCRdb used MiXCR to reprocess the immunoSEQ multiplex PCR reads, holding one entry per CDR3 protein. This sample has about 440,000 distinct CDR3 sequences; about 85% occur once, and the top ten carry 0.09% to 0.15%.

The rearrangement joins TRBV11-2 to TRBJ1-2; 9 nucleotides match TRBD1. Source material: CD8+ T cells from PBMCs. This clonotype was obtained from a human donor with multiple sclerosis. The CDR3 nucleotides read TGTGCCAGCAGCTTAGATCGGGACAGGGAGGCTTTCTATGGCTACACCTTC. It codes for CASSLDRDREAFYGYTF.